This T cell receptor (beta chain) was sequenced during a study of graft-versus-host responses after intestinal transplantation. The CDR3 spans 12 residues. V lost 4 bases, J lost 5 bases, and 6 bases lay in between. The germline V gene encodes CDR1 ENHRY and CDR2 SYGVKD. Measured with immunoSEQ multiplex PCR; TCRdb has only the in-frame clones, and not every one. In the table there are roughly 120,000 clones, roughly 95% of which are singletons. Broader study findings: Recipient marrow held GvH clones, some first seen in ileum or blood.

As to this clone: Its antigen remains unknown.

The V call is TRBV10-3, the J call TRBJ2-1; no reliable D call. The sequenced sample was unstimulated CD8+ T cells sorted from spleen or lymph node cells, obtained before intestinal transplant. This TCR was sampled from a human donor who received an intestinal transplant. CDR3 DNA: TGTGCCATCAGTGGTCCGGACAATGAGCAGTTCTTC. Residues: CAISGPDNEQFF.